The rows below give T cell receptor beta chains drawn from one sample of a study of control samples from healthy donors and cancer patients. Libraries were prepared by immunoSEQ multiplex PCR; TCRdb keeps only in-frame clonotypes and omits some of them. The sample comprises 190,000 or so clones, approximately 92% of which are singletons, and 1.4% to 1.5% rests with the top ten. Sequencing input: blood. The receptors come from a young man in good health. The CDR3 runs from the conserved cysteine through the conserved F or W. Each record gives: CDR3 DNA, CDR3 protein, CDR3 length, J gene, V gene, D gene, clone size. D genes are given only for firm matches. The size entry is marked missing in some rows and otherwise reads once, few, many or a size class.

CDR3 DNA: TGTGCCTGGAGTACCCCCGGGACTAGAAATGAGCAGTTCTTC; CDR3 protein: CAWSTPGTRNEQFF; CDR3 length: 14; J gene: TRBJ2-1; V gene: TRBV30; D gene: TRBD2; clone size: .
CDR3 DNA: TGTGCCAGCAGCAAGACAGGGTTTGGCGAGCAGTACTTC; CDR3 protein: CASSKTGFGEQYF; CDR3 length: 13; J gene: TRBJ2-7; V gene: TRBV7-2; D gene: TRBD1; clone size: .
CDR3 DNA: TGTGCCACCAGTGATTCACGGACAGGGGGGGGCTACGAGCAGTACTTC; CDR3 protein: CATSDSRTGGGYEQYF; CDR3 length: 16; J gene: TRBJ2-7; V gene: TRBV24-1; D gene: TRBD1; clone size: .
CDR3 DNA: TGTGCCAGCAGTAAACCGGGACGGATGAACACTGAAGCTTTCTTT; CDR3 protein: CASSKPGRMNTEAFF; CDR3 length: 15; J gene: TRBJ1-1; V gene: TRBV28; D gene: .; clone size: .
CDR3 DNA: TGTGCCAGCAGCCAGGGAGGGGGCAATCAGCCCCAGCATTTT; CDR3 protein: CASSQGGGNQPQHF; CDR3 length: 14; J gene: TRBJ1-5; V gene: TRBV3-1/TRBV3-2; D gene: .; clone size: .
CDR3 DNA: TGTGCCAGCAGCTTGCAGGGGGATGAAAAACTGTTTTTT; CDR3 protein: CASSLQGDEKLFF; CDR3 length: 13; J gene: TRBJ1-4; V gene: TRBV7-9; D gene: TRBD1; clone size: .
CDR3 DNA: TGTGCCAGCAGCTTAGATTTTAGGACTAGTCAAATTCAGTACTTC; CDR3 protein: CASSLDFRTSQIQYF; CDR3 length: 15; J gene: TRBJ2-4; V gene: TRBV7-2; D gene: TRBD2; clone size: .
CDR3 DNA: TGTGCCAGCAGTTACTCTGAGACAAACACTGAAGCTTTCTTT; CDR3 protein: CASSYSETNTEAFF; CDR3 length: 14; J gene: TRBJ1-1; V gene: TRBV6-5; D gene: .; clone size: .
CDR3 DNA: TGTGCCTGGATCATCGGGGGGGCTGAGACCCAGTACTTC; CDR3 protein: CAWIIGGAETQYF; CDR3 length: 13; J gene: TRBJ2-5; V gene: TRBV30; D gene: TRBD2; clone size: .
CDR3 DNA: TGTGCCAGCAGCCACCTGGGTCAGCCCCAGCATTTT; CDR3 protein: CASSHLGQPQHF; CDR3 length: 12; J gene: TRBJ1-5; V gene: TRBV14; D gene: .; clone size: .
CDR3 DNA: TGTGCCAGCAGCTTAAACCAGGGGACTGAAGCTTTCTTT; CDR3 protein: CASSLNQGTEAFF; CDR3 length: 13; J gene: TRBJ1-1; V gene: TRBV11-3; D gene: .; clone size: .
CDR3 DNA: TGTGCCATCAGTGAGATGTTTGCGGGCGAGCAGTACTTC; CDR3 protein: CAISEMFAGEQYF; CDR3 length: 13; J gene: TRBJ2-7; V gene: TRBV10-3; D gene: .; clone size: .
CDR3 DNA: TGTGCCAGCAGTGCTACAGGCACAACTAATGAAAAACTGTTTTTT; CDR3 protein: CASSATGTTNEKLFF; CDR3 length: 15; J gene: TRBJ1-4; V gene: TRBV2; D gene: .; clone size: .
CDR3 DNA: TGTGCCAGCAGGAGACAGGGGGAAGAAGCTTTCTTT; CDR3 protein: CASRRQGEEAFF; CDR3 length: 12; J gene: TRBJ1-1; V gene: TRBV2; D gene: TRBD1; clone size: few
CDR3 DNA: TGTGCCTGGAGTGTATTAGGACTAGCGGGGGCTGGTGAGCAGTTCTTC; CDR3 protein: CAWSVLGLAGAGEQFF; CDR3 length: 16; J gene: TRBJ2-1; V gene: TRBV30; D gene: TRBD2; clone size: .